The 26 T cell receptor beta chains given below trace back to one sample, sequenced in a study of CD8+CD57+ T cells in acquired aplastic anemia. It was patients with CD8+CD57+ cell expansion by flow cytometry who were chosen for sequencing. Profiles of TCR beta VDJ and CDR3 were generated from a genomic DNA template. TCRdb used MiXCR to reprocess the reads, holding one entry per CDR3 protein. The table includes around 200,000 distinct CDR3 sequences, 48% detected once. Specimen: sorted CD4+, CD8+, or CD8+CD57+ T cells (not recorded which) from PBMCs. These receptors all stem from a human donor with aplastic anemia.

This clonotype turned up a few times. The chain employs TRBV11-2 and TRBJ2-1, with D perhaps given as TRBD1 or TRBD2 (6 bases each). Trimming left V 5 bases short and J 6 bases short, with 23 bases between. The germline V gene has CDR1 SGHAT and CDR2 FQNNGV. There are 17 residues in the CDR3. CDR3 region: CASSRRLWGALFNEQFF. The DNA of the CDR3 is TGTGCCAGCAGCCGGAGGTTGTGGGGGGCCTTGTTCAATGAGCAGTTCTTC.

The V call is TRBV7-2, the J call TRBJ1-1; no firm D call. The CDR3 totals 14 residues. Germline V gives CDR1 SGHTA, CDR2 FQGNSA. V was trimmed by 1 base and J by 1 base, leaving 7 bases between them. CDR3 coding DNA: TGTGCCAGCAGCTTAGGGCCAGGGAACACTGAAGCTTTCTTT. This codes for CASSLGPGNTEAFF.

The chain employs TRBV11-1 and TRBJ2-7; TRBD2 matches 13 bases. V was pared by 6 bases and J by 4 bases, with 12 bases of the junction left unmatched. CDR1 is SGHAT, CDR2 FQDESV, per germline (reference sequence). The CDR3 is made up of 17 amino acids. The CDR3 sequence is CASSELAGGLRPYEQYF. CDR3 sequence (DNA): TGTGCCAGCAGTGAACTAGCGGGGGGGCTTCGGCCTTACGAGCAGTACTTC.

This clonotype was seen a handful of times. This sequence joins TRBV5-1 and TRBJ2-7, with D unclear. Trimming left V 5 bases short and J 6 bases short, with 9 bases between. The CDR3 consists of 11 residues. Germline V lookup: CDR1 SGHRS, CDR2 YFSETQ. The CDR3 loop reads CASRATGEQYF. DNA of the CDR3: TGCGCCAGCAGGGCCACGGGCGAGCAGTACTTC.

This clonotype was seen more than once but under ten times. This chain connects TRBV20-1 to TRBJ1-2; D is unresolved. The V end was cut by 3 bases, the J end by 6 bases, with 11 bases between. CDR1 is DFQATT, CDR2 SNEGSKA, per germline (reference sequence). The CDR3 loop spans 12 amino acids. The DNA of the CDR3 is TGCAGTGCTAGTCGGGCGAGGGATGGCTACACCTTC. Protein product: CSASRARDGYTF.

The genes are TRBV7-9 and TRBJ1-3, with D uncertain. This CDR3 contains 15 residues. Germline CDR1 reads SEHNR; CDR2 reads FQNEAQ (reference sequence). V gave up 1 base and J gave up 4 bases, with 11 bases separating them. CDR3 loop: CASSLGRGYGNTIYF. The DNA of the CDR3 is TGTGCCAGCAGCTTAGGTCGGGGTTACGGAAACACCATATATTTT.

This clonotype was observed at least ten times. This chain joins TRBV11-1 and TRBJ1-5; 7 bases align to TRBD1. CDR1 and CDR2 (germline): SGHAT, FQDESV (reference sequence). Trimming took 4 bases from V and 2 from J; bases not matched to a gene: 11. The CDR3 is 17 residues long. The CDR3 region is CASSSQGGGLGNQPQHF. DNA of the CDR3: TGTGCCAGCAGCTCTCAGGGGGGCGGGCTTGGCAATCAGCCCCAGCATTTT.

This clonotype occurred a few times. The chain is built from TRBV12-3 or TRBV12-4 and TRBJ2-1, with D unclear. The CDR3 sequence is 11 residues long. V dropped 1 base and J dropped 9 bases, with 4 bases sitting between them. This CDR3 reads CASSLEREQFF. CDR3 in DNA: TGTGCCAGCAGTTTAGAACGTGAGCAGTTCTTC.

The rearrangement joins TRBV5-1 to TRBJ2-5; no reliable D call. Germline lookup yields CDR1 SGHRS and CDR2 YFSETQ. CDR3 size: 14 residues. V gave up 3 bases and J gave up 5 bases, with 14 bases separating them. The CDR3 DNA follows: TGCGCCAGCAGCTCGACACGCCTAGGGGAGACCCAGTACTTC. This codes for CASSSTRLGETQYF.

Worth noting for this clonotype: One base away lies a much larger clone, so this may be a sequencing read error. V and J are TRBV5-1 and TRBJ1-2; 7 nucleotides align to TRBD1. The CDR3 is made up of 16 amino acids. From germline, CDR1 is SGHRS and CDR2 YFSETQ. CDR3 loop: CACSLANPGGDYGYTF. In DNA, the CDR3 is TGCGCCTGCAGCTTGGCCAACCCAGGGGGGGACTATGGCTACACCTTC.

The chain links TRBV18 to TRBJ2-5; 13 nucleotides align to TRBD2. V gave up 2 bases and J gave up 5 bases; unmatched junction bases: 8. Germline lookup yields CDR1 KGHSH and CDR2 LQKENI. The CDR3 covers 17 residues. CDR3 coding DNA: TGTGCCAGCTCACCATTACGACTAGCGGGGGGTTTCGAGACCCAGTACTTC. It yields the protein CASSPLRLAGGFETQYF. The full variable domain, with the rest looked up from reference TRBV18 and TRBJ2-5, is NAGVMQNPRHLVRRRGQEARLRCSPMKGHSHVYWYRQLPEEGLKFMVYLQKENIIDESGMPKERFSAEFPKEGPSILRIQQVVRGDSAAYFCASSPLRLAGGFETQYFGPGTRLLVL.

This chain joins TRBV6-1 and TRBJ1-2, with a tentative D call TRBD1 (5 bases). Germline assignment: CDR1 MNHNS and CDR2 SASEGT. This CDR3 is 13 amino acids long. With 5 bases removed from V and 6 bases from J, the gap between germline ends came to 13 bases. The CDR3 sequence: CASSPPRGNGYTF. CDR3 bases: TGTGCCAGCAGTCCCCCCCGGGGGAATGGCTACACCTTC.

This clonotype was observed a handful of times. The chain joins TRBV6-1 to TRBJ1-5, with 8 bases matching TRBD1. Germline V lookup: CDR1 MNHNS, CDR2 SASEGT. This CDR3 is built from 15 residues. J lost 2 bases, V lost 6 bases, and 6 bases had no gene match. CDR3 protein: CASRGTGMGNQPQHF. DNA for the CDR3: TGTGCCAGCAGAGGGACAGGTATGGGCAATCAGCCCCAGCATTTT.

This clonotype was seen only once. The J gene is TRBJ1-1, the V gene TRBV2; 7 nucleotides line up with TRBD1. Looked up from germline, CDR1 is SNHLY and CDR2 is FYNNEI. V trimming: 4 bases; J trimming: 7 bases; junction bases outside the gene matches: 9. The CDR3 sequence is 14 residues long. CDR3 coding DNA: TGTGCCAGCAGTGTGGACAGGAGGAGTGATGAAGCTTTCTTT. Translating it yields CASSVDRRSDEAFF.

In this sample, this clonotype turned up many times. The V and J genes are TRBV19 and TRBJ2-3, with D perhaps TRBD2 (5 bases). CDR1 is LNHDA, CDR2 SQIVND, per germline (reference sequence). V lost 8 bases and J lost 0, with 12 bases in between. The CDR3 sequence is 14 residues long. The DNA for the CDR3 is TGTGCCAGTGGCCGAGGGCAAAGCACAGATACGCAGTATTTT. It encodes CASGRGQSTDTQYF. Variable domain in full (rest from reference TRBV19 and TRBJ2-3): DGGITQSPKYLFRKEGQNVTLSCEQNLNHDAMYWYRQDPGQGLRLIYYSQIVNDFQKGDIAEGYSVSREKKESFPLTVTSAQKNPTAFYLCASGRGQSTDTQYFGPGTRLTVL.

This clonotype has just a few counts. The chain combines TRBV20-1 with TRBJ2-1, with 11 nucleotides matching TRBD2. In germline, CDR1 is DFQATT, CDR2 SNEGSKA (reference sequence). V shed 5 bases and J 8 bases; nucleotides not matched to a gene: 14. This CDR3 contains 16 residues. Written as DNA, the CDR3 is TGCAGTGCTCCATACCTAACCGGGACTAGCGGTGATGAGCAGTTCTTC. As protein: CSAPYLTGTSGDEQFF.

This chain connects TRBV2 to TRBJ2-7, with D perhaps matching TRBD1 or TRBD2 (5 bases each). Trimming cost V 7 bases and J 6 bases, with 13 bases left between them. This CDR3 is 12 amino acids long. Germline V gene lookup returns CDR1 SNHLY and CDR2 FYNNEI. CDR3 coding DNA: TGTGCCAGCAATGGGGGTAGAGGCGAGCAGTACTTC. Protein product: CASNGGRGEQYF.

About this clonotype: At one boundary the junction diverges from the germline segment, which might be a read error. The chain is built from TRBV7-9 and TRBJ2-2, with D possibly matching TRBD1 (6 bases). The germline gives CDR1 SEHNR, CDR2 FQNEAQ (reference sequence). The CDR3 has 15 residues. The CDR3 loop reads CASSVRDIRAGELLF. CDR3 DNA sequence: TGTGCCAGCAGCGTCCGGGACATAAGGGCCGGGGAGCTGCTTTTT. Full variable domain (rest looked up from reference TRBV7-9 and TRBJ2-2): DTGVSQNPRHKITKRGQNVTFRCDPISEHNRLYWYRQTLGQGPEFLTYFQNEAQLEKSRLLSDRFSAERPKGSFSTLEIQRTEQGDSAMYLCASSVRDIRAGELLFGEGSRLTVL.

The J gene is TRBJ2-1, the V gene TRBV5-1, with a possible D match to TRBD2 (5 bases). Between the trimmed V and J ends, which lost 0 bases and 9 bases, there was a span of 13 bases. Germline V CDR1 and CDR2: SGHRS, YFSETQ. The CDR3 has 14 residues. The CDR3 protein is CASSLAVGIGEQFF. For the CDR3, the DNA is TGCGCCAGCAGCTTGGCCGTCGGGATCGGTGAGCAGTTCTTC. The variable domain in full, completed from reference TRBV5-1 and TRBJ2-1, reads KAGVTQTPRYLIKTRGQQVTLSCSPISGHRSVSWYQQTPGQGLQFLFEYFSETQRNKGNFPGRFSGRQFSNSRSEMNVSTLELGDSALYLCASSLAVGIGEQFFGPGTRLTVL.

This clonotype was counted at least ten times. The genes are TRBV19 and TRBJ1-2, with D perhaps TRBD1 (6 bases). Germline CDR1 reads LNHDA; CDR2 reads SQIVND (reference sequence). The CDR3 extends over 12 amino acids. Trimming shortened V by 10 bases and J by 6 bases, and 15 bases separated the two germline ends. CDR3 sequence reads: CATSYRENGYTF. The CDR3 bases are TGTGCCACTTCCTACAGGGAGAATGGCTACACCTTC. Filled out from reference TRBV19 and TRBJ1-2, the complete variable domain reads DGGITQSPKYLFRKEGQNVTLSCEQNLNHDAMYWYRQDPGQGLRLIYYSQIVNDFQKGDIAEGYSVSREKKESFPLTVTSAQKNPTAFYLCATSYRENGYTFGSGTRLTVV.

This clonotype was recorded at least ten times. V is TRBV6-2 or TRBV6-3 and J is TRBJ2-7; tentative D call: TRBD1 (8 bases). The CDR3 consists of 12 residues. Germline V lookup: CDR1 MNHEY, CDR2 SVGEGT. V was clipped by 11 bases and J by 5 bases, with 16 bases between them. The CDR3 sequence: CAANRGGNEQYF. DNA for the CDR3: TGTGCCGCAAACAGGGGGGGCAACGAGCAGTACTTC.

This clonotype was observed at least ten times. The chain employs TRBV7-6 and TRBJ2-7; D is ambiguous. Germline CDR1 SGHVS, CDR2 FNYEAQ. This CDR3 region has 13 residues. V lost 0 bases and J 2 bases, leaving 5 bases between the germline ends. Here the CDR3 reads CASSLARAYEQYF. CDR3 nucleotide sequence: TGTGCCAGCAGCTTAGCTCGCGCCTACGAGCAGTACTTC.

This clonotype has at least ten counts. The genes are TRBV19 and TRBJ1-2; D gene uncertain. Germline CDR1 reads LNHDA; CDR2 reads SQIVND (reference sequence). The germline V and J ends were trimmed by 2 bases and 2 bases, with 6 bases remaining between them. The CDR3 totals 13 residues. For the CDR3, the DNA is TGTGCCAGTAGTATATCGGGAAACTATGGCTACACCTTC. Its protein product is CASSISGNYGYTF.

This chain uses TRBV7-2 with TRBJ1-2; the match to TRBD1 covers 9 bases. Germline values: CDR1 SGHTA, CDR2 FQGNSA. The CDR3 consists of 14 residues. V lost 4 bases and J lost 8; bases outside the gene matches: 8. The CDR3 region is CASSYSGTGSGYTF. DNA for the CDR3: TGTGCCAGCAGCTACTCCGGGACAGGGAGCGGCTACACCTTC.

This chain connects TRBV7-6 to TRBJ2-5, with a tentative D call TRBD1 (5 bases). V lost 2 bases, J lost 0 bases, and 7 bases lay in between. Per germline, CDR1 SGHVS and CDR2 FNYEAQ. The CDR3 sequence is 14 residues long. The DNA for the CDR3 is TGTGCCAGCAGCTTAAGGGGAAACCAAGAGACCCAGTACTTC. Translated, it gives CASSLRGNQETQYF.

This clonotype was recorded a few times. The genes are TRBV10-3 and TRBJ2-3; no reliable D call. The CDR3 loop spans 13 amino acids. V was clipped by 11 bases and J by 6 bases, with 18 bases between them. The germline V gene has CDR1 ENHRY and CDR2 SYGVKD. The CDR3 sequence: CASSRRPEDTQYF. The CDR3 bases are TGTGCCTCCTCTCGGAGACCAGAGGATACGCAGTATTTT.